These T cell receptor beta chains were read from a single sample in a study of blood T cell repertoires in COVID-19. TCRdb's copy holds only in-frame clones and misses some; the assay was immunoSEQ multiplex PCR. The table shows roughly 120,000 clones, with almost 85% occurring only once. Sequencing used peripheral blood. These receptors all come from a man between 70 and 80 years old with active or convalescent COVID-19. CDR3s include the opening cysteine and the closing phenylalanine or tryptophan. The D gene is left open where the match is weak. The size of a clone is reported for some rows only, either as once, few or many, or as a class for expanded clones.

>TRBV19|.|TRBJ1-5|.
CASSMAGYNQPQHF
TGTGCCAGTAGTATGGCAGGGTACAATCAGCCCCAGCATTTT
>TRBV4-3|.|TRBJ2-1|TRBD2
CASSQVSSGVDEQFF
TGCGCCAGCAGCCAAGTATCGAGCGGGGTCGATGAGCAGTTCTTC
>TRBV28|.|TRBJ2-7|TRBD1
CASSSQGAGSYEQYF
TGTGCCAGCAGTAGCCAGGGGGCGGGCTCCTACGAGCAGTACTTC
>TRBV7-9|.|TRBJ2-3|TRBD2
CASSLLAGTTDTQYF
TGTGCCAGCAGCTTATTAGCGGGTACCACAGATACGCAGTATTTT
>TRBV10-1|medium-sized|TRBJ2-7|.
CASRGAYEQYF
TGCGCCAGCAGGGGGGCGTACGAGCAGTACTTC
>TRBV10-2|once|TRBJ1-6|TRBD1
CASSEWVGTGNSPLHF
TGCGCCAGCAGTGAATGGGTCGGGACAGGGAATTCACCCCTCCACTTT
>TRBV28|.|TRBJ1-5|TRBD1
CASSLATGLRQPQHF
TGTGCCAGCAGTTTAGCGACAGGGTTGCGGCAGCCCCAGCATTTT
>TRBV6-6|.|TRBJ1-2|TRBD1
CASSTNRGGNYGYTF
TGTGCCAGCAGTACAAACAGGGGGGGAAACTATGGCTACACCTTC
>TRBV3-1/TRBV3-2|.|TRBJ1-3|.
CASSQLRSSGNTIYF
TGTGCCAGCAGCCAACTGAGGAGCTCTGGAAACACCATATATTTT
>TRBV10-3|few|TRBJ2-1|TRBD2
CAISVQAGGNNEQFF
TGTGCCATCAGTGTCCAAGCGGGGGGCAACAATGAGCAGTTCTTC